The 7 T cell receptor beta chains below all came from one sample that was sequenced in a study of T cells expressing NK-cell markers. TCRdb re-called the 5' RACE reads; every CDR3 protein appears as one record, without DNA. The data show fewer than 300,000 distinct CDR3 sequences, and the top ten clones hold about 4%. Input material: blood T cells: a sorted CD56 or NKG2C T cell subset, CD4+ or CD8+ T cells, or bulk PBMC T cells (not recorded which). These receptors were obtained from a woman between 18 and 75 years old in good health.

The rearrangement joins TRBV6-5 to TRBJ2-7; TCRdb proposes TRBD1, but this gene call is untestable without DNA. The length of the CDR3 is 15 residues. In germline, CDR1 is MNHEY, CDR2 SVGAGI. The CDR3 sequence: CASSYSGAEPTKQYF.

The gene calls are TRBV20-1 and TRBJ2-5; the D call from TCRdb, TRBD1, cannot be confirmed without DNA. Germline loops: CDR1 DFQATT, CDR2 SNEGSKA (reference sequence). This CDR3 comprises 13 residues. The CDR3 sequence: CSALLWGKETQYF.

The J gene is TRBJ2-4, the V gene TRBV28; checking the TCRdb D call of TRBD2 is not possible without DNA. The CDR3 is 16 amino acids. CDR1 is MDHEN, CDR2 SYDVKM, per germline. CDR3 amino acids: CASSLGAGGGKNIQYF.

The V call is TRBV12-5, the J call TRBJ2-3. The CDR3 totals 14 residues. Germline V gives CDR1 LGHNT, CDR2 FRNRAP. The CDR3 protein is CASGLLRIADTQYF.

The genes are TRBV7-2 and TRBJ2-1. The CDR3 totals 11 residues. Germline CDR1 and CDR2: SGHTA and FQGNSA. The CDR3: CASSSGVSQFF.

The rearrangement joins TRBV3-1 to TRBJ2-7; TCRdb proposes TRBD2, but this gene call is untestable without DNA. This CDR3 has 17 amino acids. The germline V gene encodes CDR1 LGHDT and CDR2 YNNKEL (reference sequence). This chain's CDR3 is CASSQVGRASGHYEQYF.

V and J are TRBV4-3 and TRBJ2-3; without DNA, the TCRdb call of TRBD1 cannot be checked. Germline V gene lookup returns CDR1 LGHNA and CDR2 YSLEER. This CDR3 is 16 amino acids long. CDR3 amino acids: CASSQAPGQKGDTQYF.